The clone carrying this T cell receptor (beta chain) showed up many times. Antigen: not known. Using immunoSEQ multiplex PCR, the repertoire was profiled, and TCRdb retains in-frame clones only, with some absent. The sample yields 55,000 to 65,000 clones, 60% to 80% seen once. These data come from a study of a mutant IDH1 vaccine in newly diagnosed glioma. The overall study: Treated patients had a mean age of roughly 40 years and a roughly 60% male, 37.5% female split.

Time point: week 47, end of study. What each vaccine dose contained was 300 ug of mutant IDH1 20-mer peptide, accompanied by topical imiquimod. V lost 2 bases and J lost 5, with 13 bases in between. CDR3 size: 14 residues. The V gene's germline CDR1 is MGHRA and CDR2 YSYEKL. The starting material was PBMCs, obtained from a glioma patient whose treatment included an IDH1 peptide vaccine. V and J are TRBV4-1 and TRBJ2-7; the D gene is possibly TRBD2 (6 bases). The origin of this receptor is a man aged 45-65 years with glioma. CDR3 coding DNA: TGCGCCAGCAGCCAATTTCGGGGGACGGACGAGCAGTACTTC. This encodes CASSQFRGTDEQYF.